This section outlines one T cell receptor beta chain sequence together with its context. This clonotype was detected only a few times. Its cognate antigen has yet to be identified. It has no much larger one-base neighbor in the sample; base qualities were not kept. This record belongs to a study of T-cell memory formation after mild COVID-19 (dated by TCRdb to 2020 to 2022). Concerning the study at large: TCR sequence clusters from the two donors were found to be largely donor specific. In a couple of donors, T-cell clones that expanded and contracted after mild COVID-19 were tracked by sequencing TCRalpha and TCRbeta repertoires over time. The cohort comprised two young, previously healthy adult volunteers, one female and one male. Study-level results and caveats: Clones that contracted from day 15 to 85 showed balanced CD4/CD8 phenotypes, whereas a second wave of clones that expanded from day 15 to 37 leaned towards CD4+. Contracting CD4+ clones were found mainly in CM and EM memory subsets, while CD8+ clones were enriched in EMRA. Some responding clones were detected in pre-infection memory, suggesting pre-existing cross-reactive memory T cells joined the SARS-CoV-2 response. Only a couple of mild cases were covered in the study, and larger cohorts including severe cases with pre-infection samples were considered necessary. Whether the second-wave clones peaking on day 37 were SARS-CoV-2 specific was not confirmed.

The cysteine opens and the phenylalanine closes a CDR3 of 14 amino acids. Only the CDR3 DNA stays, 42 bases, in frame from base 1. Taken from the germline V gene (reference sequence), the CDR1 and CDR2 loops are DFQATT and SNEGSKA. The junction carries 10 bases between V and J, which are trimmed by 2 bases and 1 base respectively. PBMCs were isolated by Ficoll-Paque density gradient centrifugation. The run used an Illumina NovaSeq 6000. TCRalpha and TCRbeta cDNA libraries were built by 5'RACE with constant-segment primers, adding sample barcodes and unique molecular identifiers. RNA was extracted from every sample with Trizol reagent. Amplification of the libraries took two PCR steps, and the second step added a second sample barcode plus Illumina TruSeq adapters. Sequencing of libraries was performed on an Illumina NovaSeq with 2 x 150 bp paired-end reads. The paper's processing steps were these. Reads were demultiplexed and collapsed into UMI-guided consensus sequences with migec v1.2.7. With mixcr v2.1.11, UMI consensuses were aligned to TRA and TRB V and J templates and assembled into clonotypes. A clonotype was counted as expanded or contracted only if both edgeR and NoisET called the change significant, with noise models trained on biological replicates. For edgeR calls, the cutoffs were a false discovery rate-adjusted p below 0.01 and a log2 fold-change threshold of 1. PCA with hierarchical clustering of max-normalized trajectories of the 1000 most abundant clonotypes was used as exploratory dynamics analysis. The CD4 or CD8 phenotype of responding clones was assigned using the separately sequenced CD4+ and CD8+ repertoires. In-frame beta chains were kept once TCRdb had trimmed the public reads at Q25 with fastp and called clones with MiXCR. Rows with a matching CDR3 protein are joined into one entry that keeps the most common DNA and genes. TCRdb's processing, not the authors' own work, is the source of the V and J calls. The sample table lists 100,000 to 150,000 distinct CDR3 sequences, 17% of them with a count of one. Of the sample, 4.5% to 5.5% is held by the ten largest clones.

Here the chain combines TRBV20-1 and TRBJ2-3; TRBD1 is perhaps the D gene, given 7 matching bases. Sequencing was done on a sample of PBMCs or a T cell subset sorted from them (not recorded which). The TCR comes from a man aged 18 to 29 who had mild COVID-19 (a few samples of this study predate the infection). The sample titles of this study are shuffled in the database, so cell type and time point are left out; the donor was told from shared clones. The DNA is TGCAGTGCTAGACAGGGGGGCGGCACAGATACGCAGTATTTT. Its translation is CSARQGGGTDTQYF.